Described below is a single T cell receptor (beta chain) sequence and its context. Germline CDR1 reads LNHNV; CDR2 reads YYDKDF (reference sequence). The CDR3 runs 16 residues. The V and J ends lost 0 bases and 6 bases respectively, with 17 bases between them. This specimen belongs to a study of cytomegalovirus exposure and HLA in healthy donors. TCRdb keeps only in-frame clones here, not all; method: immunoSEQ multiplex PCR. The sample consists of 120,000 or so clones, around 95% of them appearing once. This clonotype was sampled from a man aged 18 to 29 in good health and CMV-seronegative. The V and J genes are TRBV15 and TRBJ1-1; no clear D gene. The source material was PBMCs. The CDR3 coding sequence is TGTGCCACCAGCAGAGAAGGCCGGTTCGGGGTTGCTGAAGCTTTCTTT. Translating it yields CATSREGRFGVAEAFF. Full variable domain (rest looked up from reference TRBV15 and TRBJ1-1): DAMVIQNPRYQVTQFGKPVTLSCSQTLNHNVMYWYQQKSSQAPKLLFHYYDKDFNNEADTPDNFQSRRPNTSFCFLDIRSPGLGDTAMYLCATSREGRFGVAEAFFGQGTRLTVV.